This entry features one TCR beta chain sequence. The antigen is unknown. Germline values: CDR1 MGHRA, CDR2 YSYEKL. The CDR3 is made up of 14 amino acids. The data originate from a study of CXCR3-negative and CXCR3-positive naive CD8 T cells. Each TRB cDNA library was prepared by 5' RACE (with UMI labels). Each CDR3 protein gets one entry in TCRdb, which reprocessed the 5' RACE reads and gives no DNA. The sample's table shows approximately 96,000 distinct CDR3 sequences. Overall study results and limits: For CXCR3-positive naive cells, TRB CDR3s were more hydrophobic than those of CXCR3-negative naive cells. Similarly elevated diversity marked both naive subsets, with memory CD8+ cells showing far lower diversity. In naive cells, CXCR3-negative and CXCR3-positive subsets had similar TRBV-TRBJ usage; memory cells differed.

Sequencing was done on a sample of naive CXCR3+ CD8+ T cells from blood. Noted subset: CD45RO-CCR7+CD27+CD95- naive CD8+ T cells expressing CXCR3 (TNR3+). The V and J genes are TRBV4-1 and TRBJ2-7. This receptor was taken from a human donor in good health. Some clones in this sample may be carry-over from other donors' samples. The chain's CDR3 is CASSQETSSYEQYF.